Shown below are 26 T cell receptor beta chains from a single sample sequenced in a study of radiotherapy plus CTLA-4 blockade in lung cancer. Profiled with immunoSEQ multiplex PCR; TCRdb holds only in-frame clones, not every one. Of 45,000 to 55,000 clones listed, around four fifths are singletons. Sequenced here: peripheral blood, sampled from a patient treated with radiotherapy plus ipilimumab. The receptors were gathered from a human donor with non-small cell lung cancer who had stable disease on radiotherapy plus ipilimumab.

The chain combines TRBV9 with TRBJ1-5; TRBD1 might be the D (5 bases). V was clipped by 0 bases and J by 9 bases, with 13 bases between them. The germline V gene has CDR1 SGDLS and CDR2 YYNGEE. The CDR3 spans 14 residues. In DNA, the CDR3 is TGTGCCAGCAGCGTAGATGGGAAGGGGTGGCCCCAGCATTTT. This sequence encodes CASSVDGKGWPQHF.

CDR3 nucleotide sequence: TGTGCCAGCAGCCAAGATGCGGGAGCCTACGTGGAGCAGTACTTC. It translates to CASSQDAGAYVEQYF. This chain joins TRBV4-2 and TRBJ2-7, with 7 bases lining up with TRBD2. CDR1 and CDR2 from the germline V gene are LGHNA and YNFKEQ. This CDR3 has 15 residues. The V segment lost 0 bases and the J segment 7 bases; nucleotides outside the gene matches: 9.

This chain uses TRBV29-1 with TRBJ2-1; 9 bases match TRBD1. This CDR3 is 15 amino acids long. V gave up 0 bases and J gave up 8 bases; unmatched junction bases: 8. Germline CDR1 is SQVTM and CDR2 is ANQGSEA. DNA of the CDR3: TGCAGCGTTGAAGAGAAGGACAGGGGTTTGGATGAGCAGTTCTTC. Protein sequence: CSVEEKDRGLDEQFF.

This chain joins TRBV2 and TRBJ2-7; D unclear. V lost 1 base and J lost 4, with 8 bases in between. The CDR3 length is 13 residues. Germline V CDR1 and CDR2: SNHLY, FYNNEI. The chain's CDR3 is CASSEVAGYEQYF. In DNA form, the CDR3 reads TGTGCCAGCAGTGAAGTTGCAGGATACGAGCAGTACTTC.

CDR3 coding DNA: TGCGCCAGCAGCTTGGCCGGGTTCGACAGGGGAAATGGCTACACCTTC. It is translated as CASSLAGFDRGNGYTF. The chain combines TRBV5-1 with TRBJ1-2; 8 bases match TRBD1. The germline V gene has CDR1 SGHRS and CDR2 YFSETQ. V lost 0 bases, J lost 6 bases, and 10 bases stayed unmatched. The CDR3 runs 16 residues.

The V and J genes are TRBV30 and TRBJ1-2; TRBD1 matches 7 bases. CDR3 size: 15 residues. Germline V gives CDR1 GTSNPN, CDR2 SVGIG (reference sequence). Unmatched junction bases numbered 10, after V lost 6 bases and J lost 0 bases. The CDR3 DNA is TGTGCCTGCTGGCAACAGGGGCCTTCTAACTATGGCTACACCTTC. This translates into CACWQQGPSNYGYTF.

V gene TRBV28 combines with J gene TRBJ1-4; TRBD1 agrees at 10 bases. V was pared by 6 bases and J by 8 bases, with 0 bases of the junction left unmatched. The CDR3 loop spans 12 amino acids. Germline V gene lookup returns CDR1 MDHEN and CDR2 SYDVKM. Here the CDR3 DNA reads TGTGCCAGCAGGACAGGGGGCGAAAAACTGTTTTTT. This translates into CASRTGGEKLFF. The complete variable domain, with remaining parts taken from reference TRBV28 and TRBJ1-4, reads DVKVTQSSRYLVKRTGEKVFLECVQDMDHENMFWYRQDPGLGLRLIYFSYDVKMKEKGDIPEGYSVSREKKERFSLILESASTNQTSMYLCASRTGGEKLFFGSGTQLSVL.

The chain recombines TRBV4-3 with TRBJ2-4; D is possibly TRBD1 (5 bases). CDR1 is LGHNA, CDR2 YSLEER, per germline. The CDR3 is 17 amino acids. Trimming stripped 0 bases from V and 0 bases from J, with 12 bases between. The CDR3 is CASSQDRSGIAKNIQYF. CDR3 in DNA: TGCGCCAGCAGCCAAGATCGCTCAGGGATAGCCAAAAACATTCAGTACTTC.

This clone came up a few times. V gene TRBV5-1 combines with J gene TRBJ2-1; 8 bases map to TRBD2. With V trimmed by 2 bases and J by 4 bases, 11 bases remained unmatched. Germline V CDR1 and CDR2: SGHRS, YFSETQ. The CDR3 has 17 residues. The CDR3: CASSFSRAGGVYNEQFF. The CDR3, as DNA: TGCGCCAGCAGCTTTAGTAGGGCGGGGGGTGTTTACAATGAGCAGTTCTTC.

The chain couples TRBV7-9 to TRBJ2-7; no reliable D call. The CDR3 is 13 amino acids. The ends were cut back, 5 bases at V and 6 bases at J, with 14 bases in the middle. CDR1 and CDR2 (germline): SEHNR, FQNEAQ (reference sequence). CDR3 in DNA: TGTGCCAGCAGCCGCGATCATGCTGCCGAGCAGTACTTC. It is translated as CASSRDHAAEQYF.

J is TRBJ2-5 and V is TRBV7-9, with a weak D call TRBD2 (6 bases). The CDR3 is made up of 14 amino acids. Germline V gene sequence: CDR1 SEHNR, CDR2 FQNEAQ (reference sequence). Trimming removed 5 bases from V and 5 bases from J, with 15 bases in between. DNA for the CDR3: TGTGCCAGCAGCCCGGGACTCCCGGAGGAGACCCAGTACTTC. Translating it yields CASSPGLPEETQYF.

The chain is built from TRBV14 and TRBJ2-7; D perhaps matches TRBD2 (7 bases). This CDR3 contains 17 residues. Trimming shortened V by 2 bases and J by 4 bases, and 21 bases separated the two germline ends. Germline V CDR1 and CDR2: SGHDN, FVKESK. The CDR3 DNA sequence: TGTGCCAGCAGCCAAAGGGGGGGAGGCCTGAGAGGTTACGAGCAGTACTTC. Translated, it gives CASSQRGGGLRGYEQYF.

This sequence joins TRBV25-1 and TRBJ2-3, with no clear D. V dropped 2 bases and J dropped 0 bases, with 9 bases sitting between them. The germline CDR1 and CDR2 sequences are MGHDK and SYGVNS. The CDR3 has 15 amino acids. The CDR3 sequence: CASSERGDSTDTQYF. CDR3 in DNA: TGTGCCAGCAGTGAAAGAGGTGACAGCACAGATACGCAGTATTTT.

This clone has only a few counts. This rearrangement joins TRBV7-9 to TRBJ2-3; weak D call: TRBD1 (5 bases). CDR1 and CDR2 from the germline V gene are SEHNR and FQNEAQ (reference sequence). This CDR3 contains 17 residues. Trimming pared 3 bases from V and 3 bases from J, leaving 19 bases between. CDR3 bases: TGTGCCAGCAGCTTTCAGGGTTTGGGTGTTGGTACAGATACGCAGTATTTT. Translated, it gives CASSFQGLGVGTDTQYF.

The genes are TRBV15 and TRBJ1-4; D ambiguous. Germline CDR1 LNHNV, CDR2 YYDKDF (reference sequence). Trimming cost V 1 base and J 0 bases, with 9 bases left between them. CDR3 length: 16 residues. In nucleotides, the CDR3 is TGTGCCACCAGCAGAGCCACTGTTGCAACTAATGAAAAACTGTTTTTT. This gives the protein CATSRATVATNEKLFF.

The chain employs TRBV4-1 and TRBJ2-1; 10 positions match TRBD2. Trimming took 2 bases from V and 2 from J; bases not matched to a gene: 3. CDR3 length equals 16 residues. The germline CDR1 and CDR2 sequences are MGHRA and YSYEKL. CDR3: CASSQSGRGAYNEQFF. DNA for the CDR3: TGCGCCAGCAGCCAAAGCGGGAGGGGCGCCTACAATGAGCAGTTCTTC.

This clone has more than one count but fewer than ten. The chain is built from TRBV28 and TRBJ2-5; 7 bases match TRBD1. The germline gives CDR1 MDHEN, CDR2 SYDVKM. V shed 6 bases and J 2 bases; nucleotides not matched to a gene: 6. The CDR3 length is 14 residues. The CDR3 reads CASRIDRVQETQYF. The DNA of the CDR3 is TGTGCCAGCAGGATCGACAGGGTTCAAGAGACCCAGTACTTC.

This clone was found a few times. The V call is TRBV5-4, the J call TRBJ1-2, with D possibly being TRBD1 (6 bases). The V gene's germline CDR1 is SGHNT and CDR2 YYREEE (reference sequence). Trimming removed 0 bases at V and 3 bases at J, with 15 bases between. The CDR3 spans 16 residues. The CDR3 nucleotides read TGTGCCAGCAGCTTGGCCGGGACACGGGGGGACTATGGCTACACCTTC. Its protein is CASSLAGTRGDYGYTF.

V is TRBV7-9 and J is TRBJ1-5, with unresolved D. V lost 3 bases to trimming and J lost 5 bases, with 11 bases between them. CDR1 and CDR2 (germline): SEHNR, FQNEAQ (reference sequence). The CDR3 runs 14 residues. CDR3 coding DNA: TGTGCCAGCAGCTTTCGGGGTTCCCATCAGCCCCAGCATTTT. The encoded protein is CASSFRGSHQPQHF. Supplemented by reference TRBV7-9 and TRBJ1-5, the full variable domain reads DTGVSQNPRHKITKRGQNVTFRCDPISEHNRLYWYRQTLGQGPEFLTYFQNEAQLEKSRLLSDRFSAERPKGSFSTLEIQRTEQGDSAMYLCASSFRGSHQPQHFGDGTRLSIL.

The chain carries TRBV7-9 and TRBJ1-2; D not resolved. V lost 2 bases, J lost 8 bases, and 6 bases lay in between. CDR1 and CDR2 (germline): SEHNR, FQNEAQ (reference sequence). CDR3 length equals 11 residues. This chain's CDR3 is CASSLTRGYTF. CDR3 nucleotides: TGTGCCAGCAGCTTAACGAGGGGCTACACCTTC.

V usage is TRBV27 and J usage is TRBJ1-1; TRBD1 agrees at 7 bases. Germline CDR1 is MNHEY and CDR2 is SMNVEV (reference sequence). The CDR3 has 14 amino acids. The V segment lost 6 bases and the J segment 2 bases; nucleotides outside the gene matches: 6. Written as DNA, the CDR3 is TGTGCCAGCAGGACGCAGGGGGGCAACACTGAAGCTTTCTTT. This sequence encodes CASRTQGGNTEAFF.

This clone turned up a few times. The V and J genes are TRBV15 and TRBJ2-1; TRBD2 matches 7 bases. The CDR3 extends over 17 amino acids. Germline V gene lookup returns CDR1 LNHNV and CDR2 YYDKDF (reference sequence). With 5 bases clipped from V and 0 bases from J, the junction kept 10 bases outside the gene matches. CDR3 sequence reads: CATSPSTREGSYNEQFF. CDR3 coding DNA: TGTGCCACCAGCCCTTCCACCAGGGAGGGCTCCTACAATGAGCAGTTCTTC. Full variable domain (rest looked up from reference TRBV15 and TRBJ2-1): DAMVIQNPRYQVTQFGKPVTLSCSQTLNHNVMYWYQQKSSQAPKLLFHYYDKDFNNEADTPDNFQSRRPNTSFCFLDIRSPGLGDTAMYLCATSPSTREGSYNEQFFGPGTRLTVL.

By sample share, this clone is medium-sized (0.01 to 0.1%). This rearrangement joins TRBV30 to TRBJ1-5, with unresolved D. Per germline, CDR1 GTSNPN and CDR2 SVGIG (reference sequence). V lost 0 bases, J lost 2 bases, and 5 bases lay in between. This CDR3 is 13 amino acids long. The CDR3 DNA follows: TGTGCCTGGAGTGTTCAGGGCAATCAGCCCCAGCATTTT. It translates to CAWSVQGNQPQHF.

The chain links TRBV7-9 to TRBJ2-1, with 8 nucleotides matching TRBD1. Trimming removed 4 bases from V and 7 bases from J; junction bases left unmatched: 9. CDR3 length equals 15 residues. The germline CDR1 and CDR2 sequences are SEHNR and FQNEAQ (reference sequence). Here the CDR3 reads CASSSPFTGGNEQFF. The CDR3 DNA sequence: TGTGCCAGCAGCTCGCCATTCACAGGGGGAAATGAGCAGTTCTTC.

This clone is a singleton in its sample. V and J are TRBV5-6 and TRBJ2-1, with 7 bases lining up with TRBD2. J was trimmed by 1 base and V by 4 bases; bases with no gene match: 5. This CDR3 is 15 amino acids long. Germline V lookup: CDR1 SGHDT, CDR2 YYEEEE. CDR3 sequence reads: CASSPGGPSYNEQFF. For the CDR3, the DNA is TGTGCCAGCAGCCCGGGAGGCCCTTCCTACAATGAGCAGTTCTTC. The full variable domain, with the rest looked up from reference TRBV5-6 and TRBJ2-1, is DAGVTQSPTHLIKTRGQQVTLRCSPKSGHDTVSWYQQALGQGPQFIFQYYEEEERQRGNFPDRFSGHQFPNYSSELNVNALLLGDSALYLCASSPGGPSYNEQFFGPGTRLTVL.

V is TRBV7-2 and J is TRBJ2-1; 12 bases fit TRBD2. The CDR3 is 16 residues long. CDR1 SGHTA and CDR2 FQGNSA come from the germline V gene. V was pared by 5 bases and J by 1 base, with 3 bases of the junction left unmatched. This CDR3 is CASSGGLAGSYNEQFF. DNA for the CDR3: TGTGCCAGCAGCGGGGGACTAGCGGGTTCCTACAATGAGCAGTTCTTC.